This T cell receptor beta chain was identified during a study of patients and donors after allogeneic stem cell transplantation. The sample holds many counts of this clonotype. Per germline, CDR1 KGHDR and CDR2 SFDVKD. V trimming: 2 bases; J trimming: 5 bases; junction bases outside the gene matches: 8. The CDR3 sequence is 16 residues long. TCRdb ran MiXCR on the RT-PCR reads and lists one entry per CDR3 protein. Of 150,000 to 200,000 distinct CDR3 sequences listed, 30% are singletons. The chain joins TRBV24-1 to TRBJ2-5, with 9 nucleotides matching TRBD1. The sequence came from a human donor who was either an allogeneic HSCT recipient or a stem cell or donor lymphocyte infusion donor (not recorded which). It is not recorded whose cells these are; they may come from a transplant donor. Specimen: blood, either unsorted or a sorted T cell fraction (not recorded which). The chain's CDR3 is CATSDSLQGAMETQYF. The CDR3 bases are TGTGCCACCAGTGATTCGCTACAGGGGGCCATGGAGACCCAGTACTTC.